This T cell receptor beta chain came from a study of read filtering for tumor transcriptome and immune sequencing. Study overall: Transcriptome libraries were built from DNase-treated RNA. TCR-mapped reads were about 3.5 to 11 million with IR-seq versus about 75 to 1,400 with RNA-seq.

From 300 to 400 ng of RNA, a library with molecular barcoded alpha/delta and beta/gamma adaptors was made. TCRdb fed the reads into MiXCR, producing one record per CDR3 protein. The table has some 120,000 distinct CDR3 sequences, around 13% seen once; the top ten hold 9.5% to 12%. This clonotype was detected ten times or more. The CDR3 contains 16 residues. The germline CDR1 and CDR2 sequences are MNHEY and SVGAGI. Trimming removed 1 base at V and 1 base at J, with 13 bases between. Sampling of bone marrow took place during active disease in every patient. The material sequenced was a population of CD138-negative cells sorted from bone marrow. The TCR was taken from a donor at least 40 years old with multiple myeloma. The chain links TRBV6-5 to TRBJ1-2; maybe TRBD1 (6 bases). The CDR3 here is CASSYFQGGLNYGYTF. CDR3 bases: TGTGCCAGCAGTTACTTTCAAGGGGGGCTTAACTATGGCTACACCTTC.